A selection of T cell receptor beta chains follows, all from one sample in a study of sequential checkpoint blockade in melanoma. The table came from immunoSEQ multiplex PCR; TCRdb's copy has only in-frame clones and leaves some out. The sample carries 10,000 or so clones, about 23% recorded once. This sample comprised tumor tissue (inferred from file names), obtained from a patient given nivolumab and ipilimumab in sequence. The receptors originated from a human donor with melanoma. CDR3s include the opening cysteine and the closing phenylalanine or tryptophan. A D gene is named only where the DNA matches it firmly. The size field is filled for only some rows; it gives once, few, many or a size class.

d_gene: NA; v_gene: TRBV10-3; j_gene: TRBJ2-5; abundance: medium-sized; CDR3aa: CAISENQAGSGVETQYF; CDR3nt: TGTGCCATCAGTGAGAATCAGGCGGGTTCGGGTGTGGAGACCCAGTACTTC
d_gene: NA; v_gene: TRBV19; j_gene: TRBJ1-2; abundance: NA; CDR3aa: CASRQENHNYGYTF; CDR3nt: TGTGCCAGTCGACAGGAGAACCATAACTATGGCTACACCTTC
d_gene: NA; v_gene: TRBV28; j_gene: TRBJ2-5; abundance: medium-sized; CDR3aa: CASRSNAGGETQYF; CDR3nt: TGTGCCAGCAGGTCCAATGCCGGTGGAGAGACCCAGTACTTC
d_gene: TRBD2; v_gene: TRBV11-3; j_gene: TRBJ2-1; abundance: few; CDR3aa: CASSHGGSSYNEQFF; CDR3nt: TGTGCCAGCAGCCACGGGGGGAGCTCCTACAATGAGCAGTTCTTC
d_gene: NA; v_gene: TRBV15; j_gene: TRBJ1-1; abundance: few; CDR3aa: CATGRQRRVNTEAFF; CDR3nt: TGTGCCACCGGTCGCCAGCGCAGGGTGAACACTGAAGCTTTCTTT
d_gene: NA; v_gene: TRBV18; j_gene: TRBJ2-7; abundance: NA; CDR3aa: CASSGERSSYEQYF; CDR3nt: TGTGCCAGCTCAGGGGAAAGGAGCTCCTACGAGCAGTACTTC
d_gene: TRBD1; v_gene: TRBV6-8; j_gene: TRBJ2-3; abundance: many; CDR3aa: CASSYSEGGLDTQYF; CDR3nt: TGTGCCAGCAGTTACTCGGAAGGGGGCCTAGATACGCAGTATTTT
d_gene: NA; v_gene: TRBV12-5; j_gene: TRBJ1-5; abundance: few; CDR3aa: CASNAGGQPQHF; CDR3nt: TGTGCCAGCAACGCGGGGGGGCAGCCCCAGCATTTT
d_gene: NA; v_gene: TRBV6-8; j_gene: TRBJ1-1; abundance: NA; CDR3aa: CASGAQLTEAFF; CDR3nt: TGTGCCAGCGGAGCCCAGCTAACTGAAGCTTTCTTT
d_gene: NA; v_gene: TRBV6-8; j_gene: TRBJ1-2; abundance: few; CDR3aa: CASSQDSPRRAGGYTF; CDR3nt: TGTGCCAGCAGCCAGGACAGCCCCCGGAGGGCAGGTGGCTACACCTTC
d_gene: NA; v_gene: TRBV23-1; j_gene: TRBJ1-6; abundance: few; CDR3aa: CASSQESHLNTDLNSPLHF; CDR3nt: TGCGCCAGCAGCCAAGAGTCCCACCTAAATACAGACCTTAATTCACCCCTCCACTTT
d_gene: NA; v_gene: TRBV9; j_gene: TRBJ2-7; abundance: NA; CDR3aa: CASMGVEYGAAWEQYF; CDR3nt: TGTGCCAGCATGGGTGTAGAATATGGGGCAGCGTGGGAGCAGTACTTC
d_gene: NA; v_gene: TRBV18; j_gene: TRBJ1-3; abundance: NA; CDR3aa: CASSPLNSGGSGNTIYF; CDR3nt: TGTGCCAGCTCACCACTTAATTCGGGGGGCTCTGGAAACACCATATATTTT
d_gene: NA; v_gene: TRBV6-8; j_gene: TRBJ2-3; abundance: few; CDR3aa: CASSPRVAWGSVDTQYF; CDR3nt: TGTGCCAGCAGCCCCCGGGTGGCGTGGGGGTCGGTAGATACGCAGTATTTT
d_gene: TRBD2; v_gene: TRBV5-1; j_gene: TRBJ2-7; abundance: NA; CDR3aa: CASSLNSGGPYEQYF; CDR3nt: TGCGCCAGCAGCTTGAATAGCGGGGGACCCTACGAGCAGTACTTC
d_gene: TRBD1; v_gene: TRBV9; j_gene: TRBJ1-5; abundance: NA; CDR3aa: CASSPGTGGNQPQHF; CDR3nt: TGTGCCAGCAGTCCAGGGACAGGGGGGAATCAGCCCCAGCATTTT
d_gene: NA; v_gene: TRBV28; j_gene: TRBJ2-3; abundance: NA; CDR3aa: CASSSSLGTDTQYF; CDR3nt: TGTGCCAGCAGTTCCTCACTTGGGACAGATACGCAGTATTTT
d_gene: NA; v_gene: TRBV11-3; j_gene: TRBJ2-1; abundance: many; CDR3aa: CASSLTLGPTYNEQFF; CDR3nt: TGTGCCAGCAGCCTCACCTTAGGGCCGACCTACAATGAGCAGTTCTTC
d_gene: NA; v_gene: TRBV6-8; j_gene: TRBJ1-4; abundance: NA; CDR3aa: CASSSGGSNEKLFF; CDR3nt: TGTGCCAGCAGTTCCGGGGGCAGTAATGAAAAACTGTTTTTT
d_gene: TRBD1; v_gene: TRBV6-8; j_gene: TRBJ1-6; abundance: NA; CDR3aa: CASSALDRVKSPLHF; CDR3nt: TGTGCCAGCAGTGCCCTGGACAGGGTAAAGTCACCCCTCCACTTT
d_gene: NA; v_gene: TRBV11-3; j_gene: TRBJ2-3; abundance: many; CDR3aa: CASSRERTAAGGTQYF; CDR3nt: TGTGCCAGCAGCCGAGAGAGAACCGCAGCAGGCGGTACGCAGTATTTT
d_gene: TRBD1; v_gene: TRBV11-3; j_gene: TRBJ1-5; abundance: many; CDR3aa: CASSLVGQGAGNQPQHF; CDR3nt: TGTGCCAGCAGCTTGGTAGGACAGGGGGCTGGCAATCAGCCCCAGCATTTT
d_gene: TRBD1; v_gene: TRBV5-1; j_gene: TRBJ1-6; abundance: NA; CDR3aa: CASSPGQGGPPLHF; CDR3nt: TGCGCCAGCAGCCCGGGACAGGGTGGGCCACCCCTCCACTTT
d_gene: NA; v_gene: TRBV5-1; j_gene: TRBJ2-7; abundance: NA; CDR3aa: CASSLVGGDGEQYF; CDR3nt: TGCGCCAGCAGCTTGGTAGGTGGGGACGGCGAGCAGTACTTC
d_gene: TRBD1; v_gene: TRBV6-8; j_gene: TRBJ1-2; abundance: many; CDR3aa: CAISSGTANYGYTF; CDR3nt: TGTGCCATCAGCTCCGGGACAGCGAACTATGGCTACACCTTC
d_gene: NA; v_gene: TRBV19; j_gene: TRBJ1-5; abundance: NA; CDR3aa: CASSITRGVGNQPQHF; CDR3nt: TGTGCCAGTAGTATAACCAGGGGCGTTGGCAATCAGCCCCAGCATTTT
d_gene: TRBD1; v_gene: TRBV11-3; j_gene: TRBJ1-5; abundance: few; CDR3aa: CASSLQGVGNQPQHF; CDR3nt: TGTGCCAGCAGCTTACAGGGGGTGGGCAATCAGCCCCAGCATTTT
d_gene: NA; v_gene: TRBV6-4; j_gene: TRBJ1-3; abundance: many; CDR3aa: CASWGGNTIYF; CDR3nt: TGTGCCAGCTGGGGTGGAAACACCATATATTTT
d_gene: NA; v_gene: TRBV6-8; j_gene: TRBJ1-1; abundance: few; CDR3aa: CASRKMNTEAFF; CDR3nt: TGTGCCAGCAGAAAGATGAACACTGAAGCTTTCTTT
d_gene: TRBD1; v_gene: TRBV5-1; j_gene: TRBJ1-6; abundance: NA; CDR3aa: CASSLAPTGGNSPLHF; CDR3nt: TGCGCCAGCAGCTTGGCCCCTACAGGGGGGAATTCACCCCTCCACTTT
d_gene: TRBD1; v_gene: TRBV19; j_gene: TRBJ1-5; abundance: NA; CDR3aa: CASSPIHGTDNQPQHF; CDR3nt: TGTGCCAGTAGCCCAATCCACGGGACAGATAATCAGCCCCAGCATTTT
d_gene: NA; v_gene: TRBV23-1; j_gene: TRBJ2-7; abundance: few; CDR3aa: CASSQVWASGYEQYF; CDR3nt: TGCGCCAGCAGCCAAGTTTGGGCCAGCGGCTACGAGCAGTACTTC
d_gene: TRBD1; v_gene: TRBV5-1; j_gene: TRBJ2-7; abundance: NA; CDR3aa: CASSLGDRGYEQYF; CDR3nt: TGCGCCAGCAGCTTGGGAGACAGGGGCTACGAGCAGTACTTC
d_gene: NA; v_gene: TRBV18; j_gene: TRBJ1-5; abundance: NA; CDR3aa: CASSPPGKLGNQPQHF; CDR3nt: TGTGCCAGCTCACCACCGGGGAAATTGGGCAATCAGCCCCAGCATTTT
d_gene: NA; v_gene: TRBV11-3; j_gene: TRBJ1-4; abundance: NA; CDR3aa: CASSSGRGTNEKLFF; CDR3nt: TGTGCCAGCAGCTCTGGCCGGGGCACGAATGAAAAACTGTTTTTT
d_gene: NA; v_gene: TRBV7-4; j_gene: TRBJ2-7; abundance: few; CDR3aa: CASSLGRTYEQYF; CDR3nt: TGTGCCAGCAGCCTAGGACGGACCTACGAGCAGTACTTC
d_gene: NA; v_gene: TRBV11-1; j_gene: TRBJ1-1; abundance: many; CDR3aa: CASSGEGLGSTEAFF; CDR3nt: TGTGCCAGCAGCGGGGAGGGTCTGGGGAGCACTGAAGCTTTCTTT
d_gene: TRBD2; v_gene: TRBV9; j_gene: TRBJ2-5; abundance: many; CDR3aa: CASSPGGRETQYF; CDR3nt: TGTGCCAGCAGCCCGGGGGGTCGGGAGACCCAGTACTTC
d_gene: NA; v_gene: TRBV18; j_gene: TRBJ1-1; abundance: NA; CDR3aa: CASSPVGRANTEAFF; CDR3nt: TGTGCCAGCTCACCAGTGGGCAGGGCCAACACTGAAGCTTTCTTT
d_gene: TRBD1; v_gene: TRBV11-3; j_gene: TRBJ1-5; abundance: many; CDR3aa: CASSHSTGAQPQHF; CDR3nt: TGTGCCAGCAGCCATAGCACAGGGGCGCAGCCCCAGCATTTT
d_gene: NA; v_gene: TRBV29-1; j_gene: TRBJ1-4; abundance: medium-sized; CDR3aa: CSVDPRATNEKLFF; CDR3nt: TGCAGCGTTGATCCACGAGCAACTAATGAAAAACTGTTTTTT
d_gene: TRBD1; v_gene: TRBV18; j_gene: TRBJ2-2; abundance: NA; CDR3aa: CASSPGQGAADTGELFF; CDR3nt: TGTGCCAGCTCACCGGGTCAGGGGGCGGCGGACACCGGGGAGCTGTTTTTT